This TCR beta chain comes out of a study of early T cells in non-severe SARS-CoV-2 infection. TCRdb re-called the 5' RACE reads through MiXCR, storing one row per CDR3 protein. The table records 55,000 to 75,000 distinct CDR3 sequences, 5.5% to 7% of them present only once. The length of the CDR3 is 15 residues. J gave up 3 bases and V 2 bases, and 6 bases lay outside the gene matches. The V gene's germline CDR1 is MNHEY and CDR2 SVGEGT. This clonotype has a count of ten or more. The material was whole blood, obtained at baseline. This receptor was obtained from an adult who was a healthcare worker with PCR-confirmed SARS-CoV-2 infection or an uninfected control (not recorded which). J is TRBJ2-5 and V is TRBV6-2 or TRBV6-3; 7 bases line up with TRBD1. CDR3 in amino acids: CASSYPGDRKETQYF. DNA for the CDR3: TGTGCCAGCAGTTACCCTGGGGACAGAAAAGAGACCCAGTACTTC.